The present T cell receptor (beta chain) was sequenced within a study of human T cells and chemical hapten exposure. Documented time point: patch test 3, about 24 weeks after DPC sensitization. Stated treatment: therapeutic diphenylcyclopropenone sensitization with weekly scalp DPC. Each CDR3 protein gets one entry after TCRdb re-called the RACE reads with MiXCR. Of some 74,000 distinct CDR3 sequences in the sample, roughly 13% are singletons; the top ten hold around 5.7%. This specimen consisted of whole blood, obtained in connection with sensitization to the hapten diphenylcyclopropenone (DPC). The TCR was taken from a woman aged 45-60 years with alopecia areata. Some clones in this sample may be carry-over from other donors' samples.

The CDR3 reads CASTLRTSGYNEQFF. The DNA of the CDR3 is TGTGCCAGCACCCTCAGGACTAGCGGTTACAATGAGCAGTTCTTC. The rearrangement links TRBV6-5 to TRBJ2-1; 10 nucleotides match TRBD2. The germline V gene encodes CDR1 MNHEY and CDR2 SVGAGI. This CDR3 comprises 15 residues. After removal of 7 bases from V and 4 bases from J, the junction contained 7 bases not matched to a gene.